This T cell receptor beta chain originates from a study of T cells in Graves' hyperthyroidism and ophthalmopathy. RNA transcripts yielded amplified TCR beta CDR3 regions. During a first-round RT-PCR of the TCR CDR3, the HTBI primer set was used. TCRdb recomputed calls from the multiplex PCR reads with MiXCR, one row per CDR3 protein. The table has 450,000 to 550,000 distinct CDR3 sequences, approximately 25% seen once; the top ten hold 11%. This clonotype was picked up many times. This CDR3 is 15 amino acids long. CDR1 SNHLY and CDR2 FYNNEI come from the germline V gene. V was shortened by 6 bases and J by 0 bases, with 12 bases between the two germline ends.

The chain employs TRBV2 and TRBJ1-5; no clear D gene. Sequencing was done on a sample of blood. The receptor was derived from a woman younger than 45 with Graves' ophthalmopathy. In nucleotides, the CDR3 is TGTGCCAGCAGCTCCGACTCGTATAGCAATCAGCCCCAGCATTTT. Translating it yields CASSSDSYSNQPQHF.